These 32 T cell receptor beta chains were all obtained from the same sample, sequenced in a study of T cell responses to AZD1222 COVID-19 vaccine. This table comes from immunoSEQ multiplex PCR, and its TCRdb copy is limited to in-frame clones, with some not included. The data hold roughly 120,000 clones, with 87% observed a single time. This material consisted of peripheral blood, taken on day 0 of AZD1222 vaccination. These receptors were obtained from an adult in good health.

This chain connects TRBV28 to TRBJ1-5; D not certain. The CDR3 is 14 residues long. V lost 6 bases and J lost 0, with 9 bases in between. Germline V CDR1 and CDR2: MDHEN, SYDVKM. The chain's CDR3 is CASSRRNSNQPQHF. CDR3 nucleotide sequence: TGTGCCAGCAGCCGGAGGAATAGCAATCAGCCCCAGCATTTT.

V is TRBV10-1 and J is TRBJ2-2; 8 bases align to TRBD1. This CDR3 has 16 amino acids. V lost 7 bases and J lost 6; bases outside the gene matches: 13. Germline CDR1 is WNHNN and CDR2 is SYGVQD (reference sequence). The CDR3 region is CASKPGQGGGAGELFF. The CDR3 bases are TGCGCCAGCAAACCTGGACAGGGCGGCGGGGCCGGGGAGCTGTTTTTT.

The chain is built from TRBV7-6 and TRBJ2-1; no clear D. Germline V gene data show CDR1 as SGHVS and CDR2 as FNYEAQ. This CDR3 has 13 amino acids. Trimming left V 2 bases short and J 7 bases short, with 9 bases between. The CDR3 DNA reads TGTGCCAGCAGCTTACTGGCCAATAATGAGCAGTTCTTC. Translating it yields CASSLLANNEQFF.

V usage is TRBV29-1 and J usage is TRBJ2-2; 7 bases are shared with TRBD1. V lost 1 base to trimming and J lost 6 bases; unmatched junction nucleotides: 11. This CDR3 region has 16 residues. CDR1 is SQVTM and CDR2 is ANQGSEA in the germline V gene. Written as DNA, the CDR3 is TGCAGCGTTGAAGGCCAGACAGGGAGAGGATCCGGGGAGCTGTTTTTT. Its protein is CSVEGQTGRGSGELFF.

The rearrangement links TRBV6-2 or TRBV6-3 to TRBJ2-4; D is perhaps TRBD1 or TRBD2 (8 bases each). Germline CDR1 MNHEY, CDR2 SVGEGT. This CDR3 region has 18 residues. The V end was cut by 4 bases, the J end by 3 bases, with 22 bases between. As DNA, the CDR3 is TGTGCCAGCAGTTCGTTCCCAGGGGGCGCGGGGGGCAAAAACATTCAGTACTTC. Translation: CASSSFPGGAGGKNIQYF.

The V and J genes are TRBV28 and TRBJ1-2; D is unresolved. In germline, CDR1 is MDHEN, CDR2 SYDVKM. Between the trimmed V and J ends, which lost 7 bases and 3 bases, there was a span of 9 bases. The CDR3 extends over 12 amino acids. This CDR3 is CASKREYYGYTF. The CDR3, as DNA: TGTGCCAGCAAGAGGGAGTACTATGGCTACACCTTC.

The chain recombines TRBV13 with TRBJ2-3; maybe TRBD2 (5 bases). V lost 5 bases to trimming and J lost 6 bases, with 12 bases between them. CDR1 and CDR2 from the germline V gene are PRHDT and FYEKMQ (reference sequence). The CDR3 runs 13 residues. CDR3 in DNA: TGTGCCAGCAGCCTACTAGATCTTGATACGCAGTATTTT. Amino acids: CASSLLDLDTQYF.

This chain joins TRBV5-4 and TRBJ1-6; 10 positions match TRBD1. Trimming cost V 4 bases and J 7 bases; bases outside gene matches: 2. The CDR3 covers 14 residues. Germline assignment: CDR1 SGHNT and CDR2 YYREEE (reference sequence). The CDR3: CASSPGQGNSPLHF. The CDR3, as DNA: TGTGCCAGCAGCCCGGGACAGGGGAATTCACCCCTCCACTTT. The full variable domain, completed using reference TRBV5-4 and TRBJ1-6, is ETGVTQSPTHLIKTRGQQVTLRCSSQSGHNTVSWYQQALGQGPQFIFQYYREEENGRGNFPPRFSGLQFPNYSSELNVNALELDDSALYLCASSPGQGNSPLHFGNGTRLTVT.

V and J are TRBV3-1 (or the pseudogene TRBV3-2) and TRBJ2-3; D is perhaps TRBD2 (5 bases). Trimming removed 2 bases from V and 6 bases from J, with 21 bases in between. In germline, CDR1 is LGHDT, CDR2 YNNKEL (reference sequence). The CDR3 extends over 17 amino acids. The CDR3 nucleotides are TGTGCCAGCAGCCAACCAAGAGCGGTTCGCTATGGGGATACGCAGTATTTT. The encoded protein is CASSQPRAVRYGDTQYF.

J is TRBJ2-1 and V is TRBV6-5; 12 positions match TRBD2. There are 16 residues in the CDR3. Germline lookup yields CDR1 MNHEY and CDR2 SVGAGI. The junction had 2 bases not matched to a gene; V was cut back by 4 bases and J by 1 base. The CDR3 is CASSFTSGRSYNEQFF. In nucleotides, the CDR3 is TGTGCCAGCAGTTTCACTAGCGGGAGGTCCTACAATGAGCAGTTCTTC.

The chain employs TRBV24-1 and TRBJ2-1; 9 bases line up with TRBD1. After removal of 6 bases from V and 7 bases from J, the junction contained 9 bases not matched to a gene. This CDR3 spans 15 amino acids. Germline V gene data show CDR1 as KGHDR and CDR2 as SFDVKD. The CDR3 nucleotides are TGTGCCACCAGTAAAGTACAGGGGGCGCGGAATGAGCAGTTCTTC. This codes for CATSKVQGARNEQFF.

A word on this clone: One end of the junction does not line up with germline, which may come from a read error. V gene TRBV7-6 combines with J gene TRBJ1-5; 9 bases are a match to TRBD1. CDR3 length equals 15 residues. The germline CDR1 and CDR2 sequences are SGHVS and FNYEAQ. This CDR3 is CASSLGQGDGQPQHF. The CDR3 DNA follows: TGTGCCAGCAGCTTGGGACAGGGTGATGGTCAGCCCCAACATTTT.

The V gene is TRBV7-2, the J gene TRBJ2-1; no clear D gene. The V end lost 2 bases, the J end lost 4 bases, and 15 bases lay between the germline ends. Per germline, CDR1 SGHTA and CDR2 FQGNSA. The CDR3 has 16 amino acids. CDR3 amino acids: CASSLFHDHFYNEQFF. The DNA of the CDR3 is TGTGCCAGCAGCTTATTTCACGACCACTTTTACAATGAGCAGTTCTTC.

V usage is TRBV11-3 and J usage is TRBJ2-1, with TRBD1 identical over 8 bases. Trimming took 4 bases from V and 7 from J; bases not matched to a gene: 12. The CDR3 is 16 residues long. The germline CDR1 and CDR2 sequences are SGHNT and YENEEA. CDR3 DNA: TGTGCCAGCAGCTACCGCGGACAGGGATTGGAGAATGAGCAGTTCTTC. This encodes CASSYRGQGLENEQFF.

The chain carries TRBV19 and TRBJ1-2, with a possible D match to TRBD1 (5 bases). Looked up from germline, CDR1 is LNHDA and CDR2 is SQIVND (reference sequence). V lost 4 bases and J 4 bases, leaving 13 bases between the germline ends. This CDR3 spans 14 amino acids. CDR3: CASSTNSGFYGYTF. The DNA of the CDR3 is TGTGCCAGTAGTACGAATTCAGGGTTCTATGGCTACACCTTC.

This clone was observed once. The chain joins TRBV6-6 to TRBJ2-2; no clear D. V was shortened by 2 bases and J by 6 bases, with 4 bases between the two germline ends. Germline values: CDR1 MNHNY, CDR2 SVGAGI (reference sequence). CDR3 length: 12 residues. The CDR3 DNA sequence: TGTGCCAGCAGTTACGGTCCCGGGGAGCTGTTTTTT. It yields the protein CASSYGPGELFF.

This sequence joins TRBV4-3 and TRBJ2-5, with TRBD1 as a possible D gene (5 bases). Trimming left V 1 base short and J 4 bases short, with 10 bases between. CDR1 LGHNA and CDR2 YSLEER come from the germline V gene. The CDR3 contains 14 residues. The CDR3, as DNA: TGCGCCAGCAGCCAAGTTCTAGGGGTAGAGACCCAGTACTTC. Translated, it gives CASSQVLGVETQYF.

This clone showed up just once. The V call is TRBV27, the J call TRBJ1-1; weak D call: TRBD1 (5 bases). Germline V gene lookup returns CDR1 MNHEY and CDR2 SMNVEV (reference sequence). The ends were cut back, 6 bases at V and 4 bases at J, with 15 bases in the middle. This CDR3 has 14 residues. CDR3 residues: CASRLRESGTEAFF. The CDR3 DNA reads as TGTGCCAGCAGACTCAGGGAGAGCGGCACTGAAGCTTTCTTT.

V is TRBV5-5 and J is TRBJ1-2; the D is unclear. CDR3 size: 17 residues. CDR1 SGHKS and CDR2 YYEKEE come from the germline V gene (reference sequence). V was clipped by 3 bases and J by 3 bases, with 21 bases between them. CDR3 region: CASSSDVSPTQYYGYTF. The CDR3 region has the DNA TGTGCCAGCAGCTCCGACGTATCACCCACCCAGTACTATGGCTACACCTTC.

The rearrangement joins TRBV3-1 (or the pseudogene TRBV3-2) to TRBJ2-1; 11 nucleotides match TRBD2. The CDR3 loop spans 15 amino acids. Germline V gene lookup returns CDR1 LGHDT and CDR2 YNNKEL (reference sequence). After removal of 6 bases from V and 7 bases from J, the junction contained 8 bases not matched to a gene. The CDR3 nucleotides are TGTGCCAGCAGGTCCACTAGCGGGAGAAGAAATGAGCAGTTCTTC. Translating it yields CASRSTSGRRNEQFF.

This sequence joins TRBV5-5 and TRBJ2-7; 9 positions match TRBD1. J was trimmed by 4 bases and V by 0 bases; bases with no gene match: 8. The CDR3 consists of 16 residues. The germline V gene encodes CDR1 SGHKS and CDR2 YYEKEE (reference sequence). CDR3 coding DNA: TGTGCCAGCAGCTTGGAACGGACAGGGGTAGGGTACGAGCAGTACTTC. As protein: CASSLERTGVGYEQYF.

The table lists this clone with many counts. CDR3 in amino acids: CASSLRGYTDTQYF. In DNA form, the CDR3 reads TGTGCCAGCAGTTTACGAGGGTACACAGATACGCAGTATTTT. The V and J genes are TRBV27 and TRBJ2-3; D might be TRBD2 (5 bases). CDR1 is MNHEY and CDR2 is SMNVEV in the germline V gene (reference sequence). The CDR3 covers 14 residues. Trimming shortened V by 2 bases and J by 2 bases, and 8 bases separated the two germline ends.

V usage is TRBV19 and J usage is TRBJ1-2; weak D call: TRBD1 (6 bases). The CDR3 contains 15 residues. In germline, CDR1 is LNHDA, CDR2 SQIVND (reference sequence). V gave up 10 bases and J gave up 1 base, with 19 bases separating them. The CDR3, as DNA: TGTGCCACCAACGCGGGACAACCCGATAACTATGGCTACACCTTC. Translated: CATNAGQPDNYGYTF.

This clone was seen a single time. The chain joins TRBV10-1 to TRBJ2-1; no clear D gene. V lost 0 bases and J 0 bases, leaving 9 bases between the germline ends. Germline CDR1 is WNHNN and CDR2 is SYGVQD (reference sequence). This CDR3 region has 16 residues. The chain's CDR3 is CASSESIPSSYNEQFF. CDR3 coding DNA: TGCGCCAGCAGTGAGTCTATACCCAGCTCCTACAATGAGCAGTTCTTC.

This clone came up a few times. The genes are TRBV6-4 and TRBJ2-3, with D unclear. The CDR3 consists of 13 residues. Trimming pared 2 bases from V and 2 bases from J, leaving 5 bases between. CDR1 and CDR2 from the germline V gene are MRHNA and SNTAGT. The CDR3 loop reads CASSDQFTDTQYF. CDR3 in DNA: TGTGCCAGCAGTGACCAATTCACAGATACGCAGTATTTT.

This clone was seen only once. The chain uses TRBV28 and TRBJ2-3; no definite D call. The CDR3 has 12 residues. Per the germline V gene, CDR1 is MDHEN and CDR2 is SYDVKM. V was cut by 7 bases and J by 1 base, with 6 bases left in between. The CDR3 reads CASTVGTDTQYF. CDR3 nucleotide sequence: TGTGCCAGCACTGTCGGCACAGATACGCAGTATTTT. Drawing the rest from reference TRBV28 and TRBJ2-3, the complete variable domain is DVKVTQSSRYLVKRTGEKVFLECVQDMDHENMFWYRQDPGLGLRLIYFSYDVKMKEKGDIPEGYSVSREKKERFSLILESASTNQTSMYLCASTVGTDTQYFGPGTRLTVL.

The sample holds one count of this clone. The chain combines TRBV6-2 or TRBV6-3 with TRBJ2-3, with D possibly matching TRBD1 (6 bases). Germline values: CDR1 MNHEY, CDR2 SVGEGT. The V end was cut by 0 bases, the J end by 2 bases, with 15 bases between. The CDR3 loop spans 17 amino acids. CDR3 DNA: TGTGCCAGCAGTTACTCAACGACAGGAGAAAACACAGATACGCAGTATTTT. As protein: CASSYSTTGENTDTQYF.

The V call is TRBV2, the J call TRBJ1-2, with 7 positions matching TRBD1. This CDR3 has 14 residues. Trimming cost V 6 bases and J 5 bases; bases outside gene matches: 9. CDR1 and CDR2 from the germline V gene are SNHLY and FYNNEI. Here the CDR3 DNA reads TGTGCCAGCAGGCGGACAGGCCTCGAATATGGCTACACCTTC. Residues: CASRRTGLEYGYTF.

The CDR3 sequence: CAWSGGNPNEKLFF. CDR3 nucleotide sequence: TGTGCCTGGAGTGGTGGGAACCCTAATGAAAAACTGTTTTTT. This sequence joins TRBV30 and TRBJ1-4; D not resolved. There are 14 residues in the CDR3. Germline CDR1 reads GTSNPN; CDR2 reads SVGIG (reference sequence). V dropped 1 base and J dropped 3 bases, with 9 bases sitting between them.

As DNA, the CDR3 is TGCGCCAGCAGTGAAGGAGGCGAGCAGTACTTC. It specifies CASSEGGEQYF. This rearrangement joins TRBV10-2 to TRBJ2-7, with a possible D match to TRBD2 (5 bases). The length of the CDR3 is 11 residues. The germline gives CDR1 WSHSY, CDR2 SAAADI. V was pared by 3 bases and J by 6 bases, with 6 bases between.

This clone was picked up a small number of times. This rearrangement joins TRBV19 to TRBJ1-1, with TRBD1 identical over 8 bases. The germline V gene encodes CDR1 LNHDA and CDR2 SQIVND (reference sequence). The CDR3 is 15 amino acids. V was clipped by 10 bases and J by 5 bases; unmatched bases: 15. The chain's CDR3 is CATKRSWTGQTEAFF. The CDR3 bases are TGTGCCACCAAACGAAGCTGGACAGGGCAAACTGAAGCTTTCTTT.

V and J are TRBV10-1 and TRBJ2-7; no firm D call. V dropped 3 bases and J dropped 5 bases, with 11 bases sitting between them. Germline CDR1 reads WNHNN; CDR2 reads SYGVQD (reference sequence). CDR3 size: 13 residues. The CDR3 loop is CASSEGRRDEQYF. The CDR3 nucleotides are TGCGCCAGCAGTGAAGGTCGTCGGGACGAGCAGTACTTC.